These 23 T cell receptor beta chains came from one sample sequenced in a study of blood T cell repertoires in COVID-19 (dated by TCRdb to about 2020). Receptor libraries were prepared by the immunoSEQ multiplex PCR assay. Not all clones reach the TCRdb copy of this immuneACCESS table, which keeps in-frame sequences only. Checked studies attribute under half of the gap to unresolved V genes and leave the rest unexplained. The sample includes over 100,000 clones, with approximately 80% observed a single time. Approximately 4.2% of the sample is held by the ten biggest clonotypes. Source material: peripheral blood. The origin of the receptors is a woman aged 80 or over with acute or convalescent COVID-19.

This clone was recorded a few times. The chain combines TRBV9 with TRBJ1-4; D gene ambiguous. This CDR3 is 16 amino acids long. The germline gives CDR1 SGDLS, CDR2 YYNGEE. Trimming removed 0 bases at V and 7 bases at J, with 16 bases between. CDR3 protein: CASSVGRQTQGEKLFF. The CDR3 nucleotides are TGTGCCAGCAGCGTAGGTCGGCAGACTCAAGGTGAAAAACTGTTTTTT.

The CDR3 region is CASSLRTGDTDTQYF. CDR3 DNA: TGTGCCAGTAGTCTTCGGACAGGGGACACAGATACGCAGTATTTT. This chain joins TRBV19 and TRBJ2-3, with 9 bases identical to TRBD1. Losses at the gene ends were 5 bases for V and 2 bases for J; bases not matched to a gene: 5. Germline-derived CDR1 and CDR2 are LNHDA and SQIVND (reference sequence). This CDR3 is 15 amino acids long.

This clone has a single count. The V and J genes are TRBV6-6 and TRBJ1-5; possibly TRBD1 for D (5 bases). The V gene's germline CDR1 is MNHNY and CDR2 SVGAGI (reference sequence). The V gene lost 2 bases and the J gene lost 5 bases, with 10 bases spanning the gap. This CDR3 is 14 amino acids long. CDR3 region: CASSYGQGDQPQHF. CDR3 bases: TGTGCCAGCAGTTACGGGCAGGGTGATCAGCCCCAGCATTTT.

Only a few counts were recorded for this clone. This sequence joins TRBV30 and TRBJ1-3; TRBD1 is a possible D gene (6 bases). V was shortened by 2 bases and J by 0 bases, with 8 bases between the two germline ends. The CDR3 contains 14 residues. CDR1 and CDR2 (germline): GTSNPN, SVGIG (reference sequence). The CDR3 coding sequence is TGTGCCTGGAGTTTGACAGGCTCTGGAAACACCATATATTTT. It translates to CAWSLTGSGNTIYF. The full variable domain, with the rest looked up from reference TRBV30 and TRBJ1-3, is SQTIHQWPATLVQPVGSPLSLECTVEGTSNPNLYWYRQAAGRGLQLLFYSVGIGQISSEVPQNLSASRPQDRQFILSSKKLLLSDSGFYLCAWSLTGSGNTIYFGEGSWLTVV.

The genes are TRBV18 and TRBJ2-7; tentatively, D is TRBD1 (6 bases). The V end lost 3 bases, the J end lost 4 bases, and 10 bases lay between the germline ends. Germline V gene sequence: CDR1 KGHSH, CDR2 LQKENI. The CDR3 runs to 13 residues. The CDR3 protein is CASSPDRDYEQYF. The CDR3, as DNA: TGTGCCAGCTCACCGGACAGAGATTACGAGCAGTACTTC.

V is TRBV4-2 and J is TRBJ1-5; 7 nucleotides align to TRBD1. V lost 1 base to trimming and J lost 0 bases; unmatched junction nucleotides: 9. Germline CDR1 LGHNA, CDR2 YNFKEQ. The CDR3 covers 18 residues. The CDR3: CASSQGDGTDYSNQPQHF. The CDR3 DNA is TGTGCCAGCAGCCAAGGCGACGGGACAGATTATAGCAATCAGCCCCAGCATTTT.

The chain is built from TRBV24-1 and TRBJ2-3; D is perhaps TRBD2 (5 bases). Trimming took 0 bases from V and 5 from J, leaving 5 bases between them. This CDR3 is 13 amino acids long. The germline CDR1 and CDR2 sequences are KGHDR and SFDVKD. CDR3 amino acids: CATSDLGGDTQYF. DNA for the CDR3: TGTGCCACCAGTGATTTGGGAGGAGATACGCAGTATTTT.

The chain joins TRBV6-1 to TRBJ1-1, with D tentatively TRBD1 (5 bases). The V and J ends lost 0 bases and 13 bases respectively, with 18 bases between them. CDR1 and CDR2 (germline): MNHNS, SASEGT. This CDR3 region has 14 residues. CDR3 region: CASSEAMIQVQRFF. As DNA, the CDR3 is TGTGCCAGCAGTGAAGCTATGATACAGGTTCAGCGTTTCTTT.

This clone has a handful of counts. This sequence joins TRBV30 and TRBJ1-2, with TRBD1 identical over 10 bases. In germline, CDR1 is GTSNPN, CDR2 SVGIG (reference sequence). There are 12 residues in the CDR3. The CDR3 coding sequence is TGTGTAGGGGGGACAGGGGTACGTGGCTACACCTTC. Translated, it gives CVGGTGVRGYTF. The variable domain in full, with the rest retrieved from reference TRBV30 and TRBJ1-2, is SQTIHQWPATLVQPVGSPLSLECTVEGTSNPNLYWYRQAAGRGLQLLFYSVGIGQISSEVPQNLSASRPQDRQFILSSKKLLLSDSGFYLCVGGTGVRGYTFGSGTRLTVV.

The count of this clone is one. V and J are TRBV5-4 and TRBJ2-1, with D possibly matching TRBD1 (6 bases). V was clipped by 3 bases and J by 4 bases, with 11 bases between them. The CDR3 length is 14 residues. Germline CDR1 and CDR2: SGHNT and YYREEE (reference sequence). CDR3 DNA sequence: TGTGCCAGCAGCTCAGAGGGACATTACAATGAGCAGTTCTTC. Translated, it gives CASSSEGHYNEQFF.

The J gene is TRBJ2-7, the V gene TRBV6-5, with 8 bases identical to TRBD2. This CDR3 has 15 amino acids. From germline, CDR1 is MNHEY and CDR2 SVGAGI. Trimming cost V 7 bases and J 6 bases; bases outside gene matches: 14. CDR3 nucleotide sequence: TGTGCCAGCATCCGAGACGGGGGGGGCCGTGGCGAGCAGTACTTC. As protein: CASIRDGGGRGEQYF.

The V and J genes are TRBV29-1 and TRBJ2-3; 9 bases are a match to TRBD2. Germline V CDR1 and CDR2: SQVTM, ANQGSEA. This CDR3 comprises 16 residues. V was clipped by 2 bases and J by 0 bases; unmatched bases: 6. The CDR3 DNA reads TGCAGCGTTGAAAAAGGACTAGCGTATAGCACAGATACGCAGTATTTT. Amino acid sequence: CSVEKGLAYSTDTQYF.

The CDR3 DNA is TGTGCCAGCAGCCAAGAGTGGCGACAGCGCACAGATACGCAGTATTTT. Protein: CASSQEWRQRTDTQYF. The chain recombines TRBV4-2 with TRBJ2-3; the D gene is possibly TRBD1 (5 bases). This CDR3 spans 16 amino acids. The V end was cut by 0 bases, the J end by 1 base, with 11 bases between. Germline V lookup: CDR1 LGHNA, CDR2 YNFKEQ.

This sequence joins TRBV7-6 and TRBJ2-3; D remains unclear. The V end was cut by 2 bases, the J end by 1 base, with 10 bases between. The CDR3 contains 15 residues. CDR1 and CDR2 from the germline V gene are SGHVS and FNYEAQ. The DNA of the CDR3 is TGTGCCAGCAGCTTAAACTGGCAGGGCACAGATACGCAGTATTTT. Protein sequence: CASSLNWQGTDTQYF.

The chain combines TRBV7-3 with TRBJ2-2, with a possible D match to TRBD1 (6 bases). V was trimmed by 5 bases and J by 0 bases, leaving 13 bases between them. This CDR3 comprises 16 residues. Germline CDR1 reads SGHTA; CDR2 reads FQGTGA. CDR3 in DNA: TGTGCCAGCAGCCCATCAGGACAGCCGAACACCGGGGAGCTGTTTTTT. Translating gives CASSPSGQPNTGELFF.

The chain couples TRBV19 to TRBJ2-2; TRBD2 might be the D (7 bases). The CDR3 contains 17 residues. V lost 8 bases and J 2 bases, leaving 21 bases between the germline ends. Germline values: CDR1 LNHDA, CDR2 SQIVND (reference sequence). The CDR3: CASLAGRGGLNTGELFF. The CDR3 DNA is TGTGCCAGTTTAGCGGGCAGGGGAGGGCTAAACACCGGGGAGCTGTTTTTT.

J is TRBJ2-3 and V is TRBV6-6; 10 bases match TRBD2. The CDR3 contains 16 residues. The germline gives CDR1 MNHNY, CDR2 SVGAGI (reference sequence). The trim removed 5 bases at V and 8 bases at J, leaving 13 bases unmatched. CDR3 DNA sequence: TGTGCCAGCAGTCTCCTTAGCGGGGGGTCCGAGGGTACGCAGTATTTT. Protein: CASSLLSGGSEGTQYF.

This sequence joins TRBV10-2 and TRBJ2-7; 11 positions agree with TRBD2. CDR1 WSHSY and CDR2 SAAADI come from the germline V gene. This CDR3 comprises 15 residues. The trim removed 6 bases at V and 2 bases at J, leaving 6 bases unmatched. The CDR3 is CASRTSGTATYEQYF. The CDR3 DNA is TGCGCCAGCAGGACTAGCGGGACAGCCACCTACGAGCAGTACTTC.

V usage is TRBV20-1 and J usage is TRBJ1-1; no definite D call. The V gene lost 6 bases and the J gene lost 7 bases, with 12 bases spanning the gap. Germline V lookup: CDR1 DFQATT, CDR2 SNEGSKA (reference sequence). The CDR3 covers 11 residues. CDR3 sequence reads: CSAPSKFEAFF. The CDR3 DNA reads as TGCAGTGCCCCAAGCAAATTTGAAGCTTTCTTT.

This clone was found once. CDR3 coding DNA: TGCGCCAGCAGCCCGAGGACCCGAGAACAGGGGAACACTGAAGCTTTCTTT. Encoded protein: CASSPRTREQGNTEAFF. V gene TRBV5-1 combines with J gene TRBJ1-1, with D possibly TRBD1 on 6 matching bases. CDR1 and CDR2 from the germline V gene are SGHRS and YFSETQ. Trimming shortened V by 4 bases and J by 1 base, and 20 bases separated the two germline ends. This CDR3 is built from 17 residues.

The V and J genes are TRBV5-1 and TRBJ2-1; D possibly corresponds to TRBD1 (5 bases). CDR1 and CDR2 (germline): SGHRS, YFSETQ. CDR3 length: 15 residues. V shed 0 bases and J shed 8 bases, with 15 bases lying between them. In DNA, the CDR3 is TGCGCCAGCAGCTTGGAGGGGCGCATCCACGATGAGCAGTTCTTC. Its translation: CASSLEGRIHDEQFF.

The rearrangement links TRBV28 to TRBJ1-2; 8 bases line up with TRBD1. The CDR3 sequence is 16 residues long. Trimming took 5 bases from V and 5 from J; bases not matched to a gene: 13. From germline, CDR1 is MDHEN and CDR2 SYDVKM. CDR3 protein: CASSAPGSGGGYGYTF. The CDR3 DNA reads as TGTGCCAGCAGTGCCCCCGGATCAGGGGGCGGTTATGGCTACACCTTC.

The CDR3, as DNA: TGTGCCAGCTCACCAATCGACAGTAATCAAGAGACCCAGTACTTC. It encodes CASSPIDSNQETQYF. The chain has TRBV18 and TRBJ2-5; the D gene is possibly TRBD1 (5 bases). Deletions cut 2 bases from V and 2 bases from J, with 12 bases between. This CDR3 region has 15 residues. Germline CDR1 is KGHSH and CDR2 is LQKENI.